This TCR beta chain was sequenced during a study of cytomegalovirus exposure and HLA in healthy donors. Study context: In a later analysis, the 90 to 150 validation repertoires were reported to have used the same platform as the 600 to 800 first-cohort repertoires.

The data were produced by immunoSEQ multiplex PCR, yet TCRdb's version contains in-frame clones alone and is incomplete. The sample has 150,000 or so clones, about 86% seen once. With regard to this clone: What it binds is unknown.

V was cut by 6 bases and J by 3 bases, with 15 bases left in between. Germline assignment: CDR1 WNHNN and CDR2 SYGVQD (reference sequence). This CDR3 comprises 15 residues. Overall study findings and caveats: For most TCR sequences rarity was the rule, although some public TCRs occurred in many donors. Within the 120 validation repertoires, first-cohort TCR clusters tended to co-occur, according to a later analysis. There were over 150 TCR beta chains listed as cytomegalovirus-associated.

Specimen: PBMCs. This TCR came from a human donor in good health. The chain combines TRBV10-1 with TRBJ2-1; weak D call: TRBD1 (5 bases). The chain's CDR3 is CASSRTRERYNEQFF. For the CDR3, the DNA is TGCGCCAGCAGCCGGACAAGGGAACGCTACAATGAGCAGTTCTTC.